Below, 5 T cell receptor beta chains from the same sample are listed, as sequenced in a study of OX40 agonist ivuxolimab in advanced cancers. The table came from immunoSEQ multiplex PCR; TCRdb's copy has only in-frame clones and leaves some out. The data contain 80,000 to 100,000 clones, 90% to 95% of them seen just once; the ten biggest clones take up over 0.2%. The sample in question was CD4+ or CD8+ T cells sorted from blood, obtained in a trial of the OX40 agonist ivuxolimab. The receptors originated from an adult with an advanced solid tumor such as melanoma, head and neck, liver or kidney cancer.

The rearrangement links TRBV5-4 to TRBJ2-3; no clear D. The CDR3 is 13 residues long. Germline lookup yields CDR1 SGHNT and CDR2 YYREEE (reference sequence). V shed 3 bases and J shed 5 bases, with 10 bases lying between them. CDR3 amino acids: CASSYLGLDTQYF. CDR3 in DNA: TGTGCCAGCAGCTACCTAGGGTTAGATACGCAGTATTTT.

J is TRBJ2-7 and V is TRBV7-9; D call uncertain. Between the trimmed V and J ends, which lost 5 bases and 2 bases, there was a span of 7 bases. Germline CDR1 reads SEHNR; CDR2 reads FQNEAQ (reference sequence). The CDR3 runs 12 residues. CDR3 coding DNA: TGTGCCAGCAGCCTGCGGCCCTACGAGCAGTACGTC. It is translated as CASSLRPYEQYV.

V and J are TRBV30 and TRBJ1-6, with 9 bases aligning to TRBD1. Germline V CDR1 and CDR2: GTSNPN, SVGIG (reference sequence). Trimming removed 8 bases from V and 2 bases from J; junction bases left unmatched: 4. This CDR3 region has 14 residues. CDR3 nucleotide sequence: TGTGCCGGACAGGGGACCGCCTATAATTCACCCCTCCACTTT. This codes for CAGQGTAYNSPLHF. Filled out from reference TRBV30 and TRBJ1-6, the complete variable domain reads SQTIHQWPATLVQPVGSPLSLECTVEGTSNPNLYWYRQAAGRGLQLLFYSVGIGQISSEVPQNLSASRPQDRQFILSSKKLLLSDSGFYLCAGQGTAYNSPLHFGNGTRLTVT.

The rearrangement links TRBV14 to TRBJ1-1; D may be TRBD1 (6 bases). Per germline, CDR1 SGHDN and CDR2 FVKESK. Trimming left V 0 bases short and J 1 base short, with 12 bases between. The CDR3 sequence is 16 residues long. CDR3 sequence (DNA): TGTGCCAGCAGCCAAGATCGAACAGGGAAGAACACTGAAGCTTTCTTT. Translated, it gives CASSQDRTGKNTEAFF.

This rearrangement joins TRBV11-2 to TRBJ2-3; 12 bases align to TRBD2. Germline loops: CDR1 SGHAT, CDR2 FQNNGV. V was clipped by 6 bases and J by 1 base; unmatched bases: 5. This CDR3 is built from 16 residues. DNA of the CDR3: TGTGCCAGCAGTTTTAGACTAGCGGGAGGCACAGATACGCAGTATTTT. This sequence encodes CASSFRLAGGTDTQYF.